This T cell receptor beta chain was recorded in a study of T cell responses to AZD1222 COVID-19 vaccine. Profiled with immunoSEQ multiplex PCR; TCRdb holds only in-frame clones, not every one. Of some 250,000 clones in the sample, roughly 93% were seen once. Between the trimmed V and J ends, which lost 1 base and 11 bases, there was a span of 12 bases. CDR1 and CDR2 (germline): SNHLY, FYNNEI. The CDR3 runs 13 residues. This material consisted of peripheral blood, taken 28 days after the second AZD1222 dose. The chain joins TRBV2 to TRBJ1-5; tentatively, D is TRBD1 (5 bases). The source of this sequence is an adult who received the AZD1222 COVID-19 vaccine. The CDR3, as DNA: TGTGCCAGCAGTGAAGTCGGGGGGAGGACCCAGCATTTT. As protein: CASSEVGGRTQHF.